This TCR beta chain is from a study of regulatory T cells in long-lasting Graves disease. The sample's time point: newly diagnosed GD, antithyroid drugs for less than 3 months. The TCR library was made from RNA extracted from PBMCs. Arm-PCR of CDR3 regions and iRepertoire HTBI primers were used to build TCR beta libraries. TCRdb analysed the multiplex PCR reads with MiXCR anew, one entry per CDR3 protein. The table shows 530,000 or so distinct CDR3 sequences, with more than 15% occurring only once. A note on this clonotype: Its cognate antigen is unknown.

Findings and limits, study-wide: Sample size was small, which may have lowered accuracy.

These data are also associated with another study on T cells in Graves' hyperthyroidism and ophthalmopathy. As that report states: Diagnosis of hyperthyroidism was new in patients aged 18 to 65, and its duration was under 2 months. The diagnostic basis comprised clinical symptoms, serum thyroxine and TRAb, thyroid ultrasound and orbital computed tomography. A first-round RT-PCR of the TCR CDR3 used the HTBI primer set.

The sample in question was peripheral blood mononuclear cells (PBMCs), obtained at new diagnosis, from a patient treated with antithyroid drugs. This clonotype was obtained from a man between 18 and 29 years old with Graves disease.

In nucleotides, the CDR3 is TGCAGTGCTAGGGCCAGCGGGAGTTCCTACAATGAGCAGTTCTTC. This codes for CSARASGSSYNEQFF. The chain joins TRBV20-1 to TRBJ2-1, with TRBD2 identical over 8 bases. The V and J ends lost 3 bases and 1 base, in that order; junction bases with no gene match: 5. Germline lookup yields CDR1 DFQATT and CDR2 SNEGSKA (reference sequence). The CDR3 extends over 15 amino acids.